This T cell receptor (beta chain) was captured in a study of cytomegalovirus exposure and HLA in healthy donors. Study at large: There were fewer than 130 million unique TCR beta sequences, drawn from roughly 200 million T cells, in an earlier analysis. Study results and limitations: Researchers reported in a later analysis that a missense DCLRE1C variant was tied to TCR beta V- and J-gene trimming. In vitro checks showed that three CMV-associated chains really do target CMV antigens.

The PCR used 60 Vbeta and 13 Jbeta primers. Clones were read by immunoSEQ multiplex PCR, and TCRdb kept only the in-frame ones, dropping some. The sample consists of about 150,000 clones, 68% of them appearing once. For this clone: Its antigen is as yet unknown.

Unrecorded immune exposure was likely among donors, who were nominally healthy when sampled. The germline V gene encodes CDR1 MNHEY and CDR2 SMNVEV (reference sequence). V lost 6 bases and J lost 1; bases outside the gene matches: 5. CDR3 size: 15 residues. The rearrangement links TRBV27 to TRBJ2-2; 7 nucleotides match TRBD2. Sequenced input: PBMCs. This clonotype originated in a man aged 25-45 years in good health and CMV-seropositive. CDR3 loop: CASSSSGRNTGELFF. The CDR3 DNA follows: TGTGCCAGCAGCAGTAGCGGGCGGAACACCGGGGAGCTGTTTTTT.